The 31 T cell receptor beta chains presented below share a single source sample, sequenced in a study of T cells after yellow fever vaccination (dated by TCRdb to about 2019). To prepare the library, 5' RACE was applied. Sequencing was carried out with an Illumina NovaSeq 6000. Starting from the raw public reads, TCRdb applied fastp trimming at Q25, assembled clones with MiXCR and retained in-frame beta chains. Rows are combined by CDR3 protein, so each entry shows the most common genes and DNA. Recorded for this sample are around 310,000 distinct CDR3 sequences; approximately 4.2% of them occurred a single time. 24% of the sample belongs to the ten largest clones. Reading the label with the study, this specimen's treatment or condition is: live attenuated yellow fever vaccine strain. The source was PBMCs, collected 5 days after the yellow fever booster vaccination. The origin of the receptors is a man aged 18 to 30 who received the YFV17D yellow fever vaccine.

The gene calls are TRBV4-1 and TRBJ1-1, with D possibly TRBD1 on 5 matching bases. CDR1 is MGHRA, CDR2 YSYEKL, per germline. The CDR3 has 15 residues. Trimming took 1 base from V and 4 from J, leaving 13 bases between them. This CDR3 is CASSQGGQGGTEAFF. The CDR3 nucleotides read TGCGCCAGCAGCCAAGGAGGCCAGGGCGGCACTGAAGCTTTCTTT.

This clonotype appeared many times. The rearrangement joins TRBV11-2 to TRBJ2-5, with 7 bases that match TRBD2. Germline V gene lookup returns CDR1 SGHAT and CDR2 FQNNGV. The CDR3 contains 13 residues. V lost 5 bases to trimming and J lost 13 bases; unmatched junction nucleotides: 13. The CDR3: CASSGQTSPLWYF. CDR3 nucleotides: TGTGCCAGCAGCGGGCAGACTAGCCCCCTTTGGTACTTC. The full variable domain, its missing parts supplied by reference TRBV11-2 and TRBJ2-5, is EAGVAQSPRYKIIEKRQSVAFWCNPISGHATLYWYQQILGQGPKLLIQFQNNGVVDDSQLPKDRFSAERLKGVDSTLKIQPAKLEDSAVYLCASSGQTSPLWYFGPGTRLLVL.

The sample holds many counts of this clonotype. This chain uses TRBV9 with TRBJ2-3, with D perhaps TRBD1 or TRBD2 (6 bases each). V was trimmed by 7 bases and J by 4 bases, leaving 19 bases between them. Germline CDR1 is SGDLS and CDR2 is YYNGEE. CDR3 length: 15 amino acids. CDR3: CASAVGGMAADTQYF. The CDR3 DNA reads as TGTGCCAGCGCTGTAGGGGGGATGGCCGCAGATACGCAGTATTTT.

This clonotype came up a few times. This chain uses TRBV30 with TRBJ1-1; no reliable D call. The germline gives CDR1 GTSNPN, CDR2 SVGIG (reference sequence). The ends were cut back, 0 bases at V and 3 bases at J, with 8 bases in the middle. The CDR3 contains 13 residues. CDR3 nucleotides: TGTGCCTGGAGTGTATCCATATACACTGAAGCTTTCTTT. Its protein is CAWSVSIYTEAFF. The full variable domain, in which reference TRBV30 and TRBJ1-1 provide the parts outside the CDR3, is SQTIHQWPATLVQPVGSPLSLECTVEGTSNPNLYWYRQAAGRGLQLLFYSVGIGQISSEVPQNLSASRPQDRQFILSSKKLLLSDSGFYLCAWSVSIYTEAFFGQGTRLTVV.

This clonotype has at least ten counts. The chain carries TRBV28 and TRBJ2-3; TRBD1 aligns across 10 bases. J gave up 5 bases and V 4 bases, and 3 bases lay outside the gene matches. This CDR3 comprises 14 residues. Germline-derived CDR1 and CDR2 are MDHEN and SYDVKM. The CDR3 sequence: CASSSRDRGDTQYF. CDR3 in DNA: TGTGCCAGCAGTTCCCGGGACAGGGGAGATACGCAGTATTTT.

In this sample, this clonotype turned up many times. The chain combines TRBV7-3 with TRBJ2-2; no clear D gene. The CDR3 is made up of 16 amino acids. CDR1 and CDR2 from the germline V gene are SGHTA and FQGTGA. Deletions cut 1 base from V and 7 bases from J, with 16 bases between. CDR3 protein: CASSLNPPKTGGELFF. The CDR3, as DNA: TGTGCCAGCAGCTTAAACCCACCCAAAACGGGCGGGGAGCTGTTTTTT.

This clonotype was found many times. The V call is TRBV7-6, the J call TRBJ2-3; a weak D match, TRBD2 (6 bases). CDR1 SGHVS and CDR2 FNYEAQ come from the germline V gene. This CDR3 spans 14 amino acids. Trimming took off 6 bases at V and 3 bases at J, with 13 bases between the two ends. The CDR3 nucleotides are TGTGCCAGCAGAAACACCGGGAGTACAGATACGCAGTATTTT. It codes for CASRNTGSTDTQYF.

The genes are TRBV5-4 and TRBJ2-3, with D perhaps given as TRBD1 or TRBD2 (6 bases each). This CDR3 comprises 18 residues. The germline V gene has CDR1 SGHNT and CDR2 YYREEE (reference sequence). The V gene lost 0 bases and the J gene lost 3 bases, with 20 bases spanning the gap. CDR3 sequence (DNA): TGTGCCAGCAGCTTGGCCTATGGGGGGCCTTCAGAGACAGATACGCAGTATTTT. Amino acids: CASSLAYGGPSETDTQYF.

This clonotype was seen repeatedly, ten times or more. The V and J genes are TRBV5-1 and TRBJ2-3, with TRBD2 identical over 8 bases. The CDR3 has 16 amino acids. The trim removed 5 bases at V and 0 bases at J, leaving 8 bases unmatched. Germline V CDR1 and CDR2: SGHRS, YFSETQ. CDR3 amino acids: CASRIQLAESTDTQYF. The CDR3, as DNA: TGCGCCAGCAGGATCCAACTAGCGGAGAGCACAGATACGCAGTATTTT.

The genes are TRBV20-1 and TRBJ2-5, with 7 bases lining up with TRBD2. The CDR3 totals 15 residues. Losses at the gene ends were 5 bases for V and 5 bases for J; bases not matched to a gene: 14. CDR1 and CDR2 (germline): DFQATT, SNEGSKA (reference sequence). The CDR3 DNA reads TGCAGTGCTCCCCCCAGCTCCGGGGGGATGGAGACCCAGTACTTC. Its protein product is CSAPPSSGGMETQYF.

This clonotype was seen many times. The rearrangement links TRBV7-6 to TRBJ2-5; no definite D call. Trimming stripped 6 bases from V and 1 base from J, with 15 bases between. CDR1 is SGHVS, CDR2 FNYEAQ, per germline. The CDR3 contains 15 residues. The CDR3 region has the DNA TGTGCCAGCAGATACGAGGCAGGCCCCCAAGAGACCCAGTACTTC. Its protein product is CASRYEAGPQETQYF. The full variable domain, rest sourced from reference TRBV7-6 and TRBJ2-5, is GAGVSQSPRYKVTKRGQDVALRCDPISGHVSLYWYRQALGQGPEFLTYFNYEAQQDKSGLPNDRFSAERPEGSISTLTIQRTEQRDSAMYRCASRYEAGPQETQYFGPGTRLLVL.

This clonotype was found many times. The rearrangement links TRBV5-6 to TRBJ1-5; D is unresolved. The CDR3 consists of 16 residues. V lost 1 base to trimming and J lost 0 bases, with 11 bases between them. Germline CDR1 reads SGHDT; CDR2 reads YYEEEE. The DNA for the CDR3 is TGTGCCAGCAGCTTGTTGCGACTCGATAGCAATCAGCCCCAGCATTTT. Encoded protein: CASSLLRLDSNQPQHF.

The gene calls are TRBV7-2 and TRBJ2-3; unclear D gene. CDR3 length equals 11 residues. The V end was cut by 5 bases, the J end by 7 bases, with 7 bases between. Germline V gene sequence: CDR1 SGHTA, CDR2 FQGNSA. The CDR3 region has the DNA TGTGCCAGCAGCATTGCTAATACGCAGTATTTT. It specifies CASSIANTQYF.

The V gene is TRBV20-1, the J gene TRBJ2-7; 7 bases are shared with TRBD1. The germline V gene encodes CDR1 DFQATT and CDR2 SNEGSKA (reference sequence). V lost 6 bases to trimming and J lost 7 bases; unmatched junction nucleotides: 24. The CDR3 is 17 amino acids. The CDR3 DNA reads as TGCAGTGCCACTGACAGGGACAAGCCCCAAGGTCCGTTGGAGCAGTACTTC. Translating it yields CSATDRDKPQGPLEQYF.

This clonotype was seen a handful of times. The V call is TRBV19, the J call TRBJ2-2; D is unresolved. Germline CDR1 is LNHDA and CDR2 is SQIVND (reference sequence). V lost 2 bases to trimming and J lost 3 bases, with 10 bases between them. This CDR3 contains 15 residues. The CDR3 nucleotides are TGTGCCAGTAGTATAAGTGGGATTTACACCGGGGAGCTGTTTTTT. This encodes CASSISGIYTGELFF. Looking up the rest from reference TRBV19 and TRBJ2-2 gives the full variable domain: DGGITQSPKYLFRKEGQNVTLSCEQNLNHDAMYWYRQDPGQGLRLIYYSQIVNDFQKGDIAEGYSVSREKKESFPLTVTSAQKNPTAFYLCASSISGIYTGELFFGEGSRLTVL.

The rearrangement links TRBV3-2 to TRBJ2-7; the D segment call TRBD2 is taken from the table without a DNA check. TRBV3-2 is described as a pseudogene. This CDR3 has 15 amino acids. CDR3 residues: CASSRKGGDLYEQYV. In nucleotides, the CDR3 is TGTGCCAGCAGCCGAAAGGGAGGGGACCTGTACGAGCAGTACGTC.

There are many counts of this clonotype. This chain joins TRBV7-2 and TRBJ2-1; 9 nucleotides match TRBD2. Germline loops: CDR1 SGHTA, CDR2 FQGNSA. The V and J ends lost 1 base and 7 bases, in that order; junction bases with no gene match: 11. The CDR3 has 17 amino acids. Here the CDR3 reads CASSLVGLAGKGNEQFF. CDR3 coding DNA: TGTGCCAGCAGCTTAGTGGGGCTAGCGGGGAAGGGGAATGAGCAGTTCTTC.

The table lists this clonotype with a count of one. A much larger clone is a single base away; this may be a read error. This chain links TRBV24-1 with TRBJ2-2; a possible D gene is TRBD2 (6 bases). CDR3 length: 16 amino acids. The germline CDR1 and CDR2 sequences are KGHDR and SFDVKD. For the CDR3, the DNA is TGTGCCACCAAAGTATCCGGACTTGGGAACACCGGGGAGGTGTTTTTT. Protein: CATKVSGLGNTGEVFF.

This clonotype was observed many times. This chain connects TRBV12-3 or TRBV12-4 to TRBJ1-6; 9 nucleotides match TRBD1. The CDR3 loop spans 15 amino acids. V shed 4 bases, J shed 10 bases, and the junction held 8 bases outside the gene matches. The CDR3 DNA reads as TGTGCCAGCAGTTCAACCGGGACAGGGCACTCACCCCTCCACTTT. Amino acid sequence: CASSSTGTGHSPLHF.

This clonotype appeared a few times. The chain couples TRBV4-3 to TRBJ2-3, with 8 positions matching TRBD2. CDR1 LGHNA and CDR2 YSLEER come from the germline V gene. The CDR3 loop spans 18 amino acids. J lost 3 bases, V lost 0 bases, and 11 bases had no gene match. The CDR3 here is CASSQEVPRGERTDTQYF. The CDR3 nucleotides read TGCGCCAGCAGCCAAGAGGTCCCGCGGGGGGAGCGGACAGATACGCAGTATTTT.

This clonotype was counted at least ten times. The V gene is TRBV4-3, the J gene TRBJ2-2, with D perhaps matching TRBD1 or TRBD2 (5 bases each). Germline V gives CDR1 LGHNA, CDR2 YSLEER. The CDR3 runs 18 residues. V was cut by 2 bases and J by 6 bases, with 22 bases left in between. In nucleotides, the CDR3 is TGCGCCAGCAGCCAACCCCAGACCGGGGCAGTGGAATCCGGGGAGCTGTTTTTT. Residues: CASSQPQTGAVESGELFF.

This clonotype was recorded at least ten times. J is TRBJ1-4 and V is TRBV20-1; no definite D call. The CDR3 is made up of 14 amino acids. The ends were cut back, 3 bases at V and 7 bases at J, with 15 bases in the middle. CDR1 DFQATT and CDR2 SNEGSKA come from the germline V gene (reference sequence). CDR3 DNA: TGCAGTGCTAGCCCCCCCGGGCTTGTTGAAAAACTGTTTTTT. Translating it yields CSASPPGLVEKLFF.

The J gene is TRBJ1-2, the V gene TRBV27; no definite D call. Germline V lookup: CDR1 MNHEY, CDR2 SMNVEV (reference sequence). V was trimmed by 2 bases and J by 6 bases, leaving 10 bases between them. The CDR3 loop spans 13 amino acids. CDR3 amino acids: CASSLQGMNGYTF. The CDR3 coding sequence is TGTGCCAGCAGTTTACAAGGGATGAATGGCTACACCTTC.

This clonotype was picked up many times. The chain recombines TRBV7-3 with TRBJ2-1; D perhaps matches TRBD1 (6 bases). Germline assignment: CDR1 SGHTA and CDR2 FQGTGA. V shed 5 bases and J shed 9 bases, with 17 bases lying between them. The CDR3 loop spans 14 amino acids. The CDR3 reads CASSLETGYPEQFF. CDR3 coding DNA: TGTGCCAGCAGCCTTGAAACAGGGTACCCTGAGCAGTTCTTC.

This clonotype was observed a few times. The chain is built from TRBV5-1 and TRBJ1-1, with no clear D. The CDR3 loop spans 14 amino acids. V was trimmed by 3 bases and J by 1 base, leaving 10 bases between them. Germline CDR1 SGHRS, CDR2 YFSETQ. This chain's CDR3 is CASSSLLGNTEAFF. The DNA of the CDR3 is TGCGCCAGCAGCTCACTCCTGGGGAACACTGAAGCTTTCTTT.

The sample holds a few counts of this clonotype. V is TRBV29-1 and J is TRBJ1-2; TRBD1 is a possible D gene (6 bases). Trimming took 5 bases from V and 0 from J, leaving 10 bases between them. Germline assignment: CDR1 SQVTM and CDR2 ANQGSEA. The CDR3 consists of 13 residues. In nucleotides, the CDR3 is TGCAGCGTTTTAAGGGGGGCTAACTATGGCTACACCTTC. Its translation is CSVLRGANYGYTF.

The CDR3 coding sequence is TGTGCCAGCAGCCAAAGCCCAGGACTTACCGGGGAGCTGTTTTTT. It specifies CASSQSPGLTGELFF. The chain couples TRBV2 to TRBJ2-2; weak D call: TRBD2 (5 bases). This CDR3 comprises 15 residues. CDR1 SNHLY and CDR2 FYNNEI come from the germline V gene. V shed 6 bases and J shed 5 bases, with 16 bases lying between them.

The genes are TRBV7-2 and TRBJ2-1, with TRBD2 matching 7 bases. The germline V gene encodes CDR1 SGHTA and CDR2 FQGNSA. V lost 2 bases, J lost 2 bases, and 3 bases stayed unmatched. The CDR3 has 15 amino acids. CDR3 coding DNA: TGTGCCAGCAGCTTATTGGCGGGGGCCTACAATGAGCAGTTCTTC. Protein sequence: CASSLLAGAYNEQFF.

The rearrangement joins TRBV6-2 or TRBV6-3 to TRBJ2-7; D not resolved. Trimming removed 8 bases from V and 2 bases from J, with 13 bases in between. Per the germline V gene, CDR1 is MNHEY and CDR2 is SVGEGT. The CDR3 loop spans 13 amino acids. The CDR3 DNA is TGTGCCAGCTGCACCCAGCCTACCTACGAGCAGTACTTC. Translation: CASCTQPTYEQYF.

V and J are TRBV7-9 and TRBJ1-1; 7 positions match TRBD1. This CDR3 comprises 17 residues. The germline gives CDR1 SEHNR, CDR2 FQNEAQ (reference sequence). The V segment lost 5 bases and the J segment 4 bases; nucleotides outside the gene matches: 16. The CDR3 DNA reads as TGTGCCAGCAGCCTCGGCCGGGACAGCATATCCCCCACTGAAGCTTTCTTT. It encodes CASSLGRDSISPTEAFF.

This clonotype appeared many times. The chain links TRBV12-3 or TRBV12-4 to TRBJ1-1, with D maybe TRBD1 (6 bases). The V end lost 4 bases, the J end lost 5 bases, and 11 bases lay between the germline ends. The length of the CDR3 is 13 residues. The CDR3 is CASSSVDRTEAFF. In DNA, the CDR3 is TGTGCCAGCAGTTCCGTTGACAGGACTGAAGCTTTCTTT.